These 23 T cell receptor beta chains were all obtained from the same sample, sequenced in a study of T cells after yellow fever vaccination. TCRdb re-called the 5' RACE reads through MiXCR, storing one row per CDR3 protein. The sample has some 120,000 distinct CDR3 sequences; 7.4% are singletons. Material: CD4+ T cells sorted from PBMCs, obtained 9 to 11 days after the first yellow fever vaccination. These receptors all stem from a man between 18 and 29 years old who received the YFV17D yellow fever vaccine.

This clonotype was counted many times. The chain carries TRBV12-3 or TRBV12-4 and TRBJ2-6, with D possibly being TRBD2 (5 bases). Trimming pared 4 bases from V and 2 bases from J, leaving 9 bases between. This CDR3 is 15 amino acids long. The CDR3 sequence is CASSWSGAGANVLTF. CDR3 nucleotides: TGTGCCAGCAGTTGGTCCGGGGCTGGGGCCAACGTCCTGACTTTC.

In its sample, this clonotype was seen many times. The chain has TRBV7-2 and TRBJ2-1; D gene unclear. Germline V gene data show CDR1 as SGHTA and CDR2 as FQGNSA. This CDR3 comprises 13 residues. V was pared by 1 base and J by 9 bases, with 10 bases between. CDR3 sequence (DNA): TGTGCCAGCAGCTTAGTCGGCGATAGTGAGCAGTTCTTC. Its protein is CASSLVGDSEQFF.

The chain is built from TRBV11-2 and TRBJ2-1; 11 nucleotides line up with TRBD1. Germline lookup yields CDR1 SGHAT and CDR2 FQNNGV. This CDR3 region has 17 residues. The ends lost 5 bases at V and 5 bases at J; junction bases unmatched: 11. CDR3 residues: CASSTRRTGGADNEQFF. For the CDR3, the DNA is TGTGCCAGCAGCACCCGTAGGACAGGGGGCGCGGACAATGAGCAGTTCTTC.

At least ten counts were recorded for this clonotype. The V call is TRBV18, the J call TRBJ2-1; possibly TRBD2 for D (5 bases). The CDR3 length is 15 residues. Germline assignment: CDR1 KGHSH and CDR2 LQKENI. V lost 8 bases to trimming and J lost 0 bases, with 14 bases between them. The CDR3 region has the DNA TGTGCCAGCCAACCATTGGGGAGCTCCTACAATGAGCAGTTCTTC. This encodes CASQPLGSSYNEQFF.

This clonotype was recorded many times. J is TRBJ2-7 and V is TRBV6-5; D remains ambiguous. Trimming removed 0 bases from V and 6 bases from J, with 21 bases in between. Germline V gives CDR1 MNHEY, CDR2 SVGAGI. The CDR3 is made up of 17 amino acids. The CDR3, as DNA: TGTGCCAGCAGTTACTCGATCAACGTTATGGCCGCTACCGAGCAGTACTTC. Encoded protein: CASSYSINVMAATEQYF.

This clonotype was counted ten times or more. The chain has TRBV5-1 and TRBJ2-5, with 10 bases aligning to TRBD2. The germline V gene encodes CDR1 SGHRS and CDR2 YFSETQ. The junction had 18 bases not matched to a gene; V was cut back by 3 bases and J by 1 base. The CDR3 totals 20 residues. The CDR3: CASSSTGAKASGGSQETQYF. The DNA of the CDR3 is TGCGCCAGCAGCTCGACAGGGGCGAAGGCTAGCGGGGGATCCCAAGAGACCCAGTACTTC. Complete variable domain (other parts from reference TRBV5-1 and TRBJ2-5): KAGVTQTPRYLIKTRGQQVTLSCSPISGHRSVSWYQQTPGQGLQFLFEYFSETQRNKGNFPGRFSGRQFSNSRSEMNVSTLELGDSALYLCASSSTGAKASGGSQETQYFGPGTRLLVL.

The chain links TRBV9 to TRBJ2-5; D is tentatively TRBD1 or TRBD2 (6 bases each). Trimming removed 0 bases from V and 4 bases from J, with 7 bases in between. Germline CDR1 is SGDLS and CDR2 is YYNGEE. The length of the CDR3 is 13 residues. The CDR3 is CASSVEGGETQYF. The CDR3 DNA sequence: TGTGCCAGCAGCGTAGAGGGGGGAGAGACCCAGTACTTC.

In this sample, this clonotype turned up many times. V and J are TRBV20-1 and TRBJ2-7; TRBD2 is a possible D gene (6 bases). Germline CDR1 reads DFQATT; CDR2 reads SNEGSKA (reference sequence). CDR3 length equals 12 residues. Trimming took 5 bases from V and 0 from J, leaving 8 bases between them. The CDR3 region has the DNA TGCAGTGCTCTGACTAGCTCCTACGAGCAGTACTTC. Translated: CSALTSSYEQYF.

This clonotype came up many times. At one boundary the junction diverges from the germline segment, which might be a read error. The rearrangement joins TRBV12-3 or TRBV12-4 to TRBJ2-5; possible D gene TRBD1, 5 bases. The CDR3 sequence is 12 residues long. The CDR3 DNA sequence: TGTGCCAGCAGTTGGGGCGAAAGGACCCCGTACTTC. Protein product: CASSWGERTPYF.

This clonotype was counted at least ten times. The CDR3 reads CASPVRVGYTF. The CDR3 DNA sequence: TGTGCCAGCCCTGTAAGGGTAGGCTACACCTTC. The chain couples TRBV27 to TRBJ1-2; no definite D call. From germline, CDR1 is MNHEY and CDR2 SMNVEV (reference sequence). V was trimmed by 8 bases and J by 8 bases, leaving 12 bases between them. The CDR3 loop spans 11 amino acids.

This clonotype was observed a handful of times. The genes are TRBV28 and TRBJ1-2, with D unclear. The CDR3 spans 16 residues. Deletions cut 7 bases from V and 6 bases from J, with 24 bases between. From germline, CDR1 is MDHEN and CDR2 SYDVKM. The CDR3 DNA sequence: TGTGCCAGCATCCCCCTCTACAGCCGCTTTCAGAATGGCTACACCTTC. Translating it yields CASIPLYSRFQNGYTF.

This clonotype appeared many times. V and J are TRBV7-2 and TRBJ1-5, with TRBD1 as a possible D gene (6 bases). CDR1 is SGHTA, CDR2 FQGNSA, per germline. This CDR3 comprises 16 residues. Deletions cut 3 bases from V and 8 bases from J, with 20 bases between. The chain's CDR3 is CASSFGDTVWLEPQHF. Written as DNA, the CDR3 is TGTGCCAGCAGCTTCGGGGACACCGTTTGGTTGGAGCCCCAGCATTTT.

This clonotype came up many times. The V gene is TRBV4-1, the J gene TRBJ2-7, with D possibly being TRBD1 or TRBD2 (5 bases each). CDR3 length: 12 amino acids. Germline loops: CDR1 MGHRA, CDR2 YSYEKL. The V end lost 2 bases, the J end lost 4 bases, and 6 bases lay between the germline ends. CDR3 region: CASSQWGYEQYF. CDR3 DNA sequence: TGCGCCAGCAGCCAATGGGGGTACGAGCAGTACTTC.

This clonotype was picked up a small number of times. This chain connects TRBV4-1 to TRBJ2-5; 9 bases line up with TRBD2. The J segment lost 1 base and the V segment lost 0 bases, leaving 6 bases of the junction unmatched. The V gene's germline CDR1 is MGHRA and CDR2 YSYEKL. This CDR3 spans 17 amino acids. The CDR3, as DNA: TGCGCCAGCAGCCAAGATGGGGTAGCGGGAGTCCAAGAGACCCAGTACTTC. This codes for CASSQDGVAGVQETQYF.

This clonotype was recorded many times. The chain uses TRBV12-3 or TRBV12-4 and TRBJ2-5; no definite D call. This CDR3 comprises 15 residues. Trimming took 5 bases from V and 2 from J, leaving 15 bases between them. DNA for the CDR3: TGTGCCAGCAGTCCCGTGGTGGGGTTACAAGAGACCCAGTACTTC. Translated: CASSPVVGLQETQYF.

This clonotype was observed at least ten times. The chain carries TRBV5-1 and TRBJ2-1, with a possible D match to TRBD2 (5 bases). Germline assignment: CDR1 SGHRS and CDR2 YFSETQ. Trimming removed 5 bases at V and 0 bases at J, with 9 bases between. CDR3 size: 14 residues. The CDR3 region has the DNA TGCGCCAGCAGGAGGGTCCCCTCCTACAATGAGCAGTTCTTC. Protein sequence: CASRRVPSYNEQFF.

This clonotype was counted ten times or more. This chain connects TRBV6-5 to TRBJ1-5; 11 nucleotides align to TRBD1. The CDR3 is 15 amino acids. Trimming took 2 bases from V and 6 from J; bases not matched to a gene: 3. Looked up from germline, CDR1 is MNHEY and CDR2 is SVGAGI. CDR3: CASSYRTGGSQPQHF. The CDR3 DNA sequence: TGTGCCAGCAGTTACCGGACAGGGGGCAGTCAGCCCCAGCATTTT.

This clonotype was found many times. This rearrangement joins TRBV4-1 to TRBJ2-5; 7 bases match TRBD2. This CDR3 is built from 17 residues. Germline CDR1 reads MGHRA; CDR2 reads YSYEKL. V lost 4 bases, J lost 5 bases, and 16 bases stayed unmatched. Here the CDR3 reads CASSPWGSGPLGETQYF. In DNA form, the CDR3 reads TGCGCCAGCAGCCCCTGGGGTAGCGGGCCTTTGGGGGAGACCCAGTACTTC.

In its sample, this clonotype was seen many times. V usage is TRBV4-3 and J usage is TRBJ2-1; D uncertain. Germline CDR1 and CDR2: LGHNA and YSLEER. The CDR3 contains 12 residues. V was pared by 4 bases and J by 7 bases, with 8 bases between. Here the CDR3 reads CASSLYSNEQFF. The CDR3 bases are TGCGCCAGCAGCCTATACAGTAATGAGCAGTTCTTC.

The sample holds a few counts of this clonotype. This chain connects TRBV4-1 to TRBJ1-6; weak D call: TRBD1 (5 bases). The CDR3 runs to 16 residues. The germline V gene has CDR1 MGHRA and CDR2 YSYEKL. The germline V and J ends were trimmed by 1 base and 7 bases, with 14 bases remaining between them. The CDR3 nucleotides are TGCGCCAGCAGCCAAGTGGGGGGGTCCCCAAATTCACCCCTCCACTTT. Amino acid sequence: CASSQVGGSPNSPLHF.

This clonotype was found many times. The chain carries TRBV11-2 and TRBJ2-6; the D is unclear. The V end lost 5 bases, the J end lost 3 bases, and 17 bases lay between the germline ends. This CDR3 comprises 17 residues. CDR1 is SGHAT, CDR2 FQNNGV, per germline. The CDR3 DNA reads as TGTGCCAGCAGCCCGGGCTTGGGGTACCGTGGGGCCAACGTCCTGACTTTC. Its protein is CASSPGLGYRGANVLTF.

This clonotype appeared many times. The chain employs TRBV10-1 and TRBJ2-1; TRBD1 agrees at 8 bases. After removal of 6 bases from V and 4 bases from J, the junction contained 2 bases not matched to a gene. This CDR3 is built from 13 residues. The germline CDR1 and CDR2 sequences are WNHNN and SYGVQD (reference sequence). CDR3 sequence: CASRQGAYNEQFF. CDR3 DNA: TGCGCCAGCAGGCAGGGGGCTTACAATGAGCAGTTCTTC.

A remark on this clonotype: A much larger clonotype is one base distant, so this may be a read error. The chain employs TRBV7-9 and TRBJ2-7; 8 nucleotides line up with TRBD1. After removal of 1 base from V and 3 bases from J, the junction contained 5 bases not matched to a gene. The CDR3 covers 15 residues. Germline V gene sequence: CDR1 SEHNR, CDR2 FQNEAQ (reference sequence). Here the CDR3 reads CASSLGGTGFYEQYV. Here the CDR3 DNA reads TGTGCCAGCAGCTTAGGCGGGACAGGTTTCTACGAGCAGTACGTC.